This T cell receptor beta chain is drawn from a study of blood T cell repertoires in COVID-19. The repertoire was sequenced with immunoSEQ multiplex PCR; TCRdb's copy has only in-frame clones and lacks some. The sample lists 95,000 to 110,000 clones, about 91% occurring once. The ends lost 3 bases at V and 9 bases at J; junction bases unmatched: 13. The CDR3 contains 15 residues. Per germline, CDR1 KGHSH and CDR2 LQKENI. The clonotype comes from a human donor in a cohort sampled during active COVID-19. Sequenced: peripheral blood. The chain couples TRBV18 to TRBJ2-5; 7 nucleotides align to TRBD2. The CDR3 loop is CASSPGADPGGSQYF. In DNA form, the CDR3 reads TGTGCCAGCTCACCCGGCGCGGATCCGGGGGGATCCCAGTACTTC.